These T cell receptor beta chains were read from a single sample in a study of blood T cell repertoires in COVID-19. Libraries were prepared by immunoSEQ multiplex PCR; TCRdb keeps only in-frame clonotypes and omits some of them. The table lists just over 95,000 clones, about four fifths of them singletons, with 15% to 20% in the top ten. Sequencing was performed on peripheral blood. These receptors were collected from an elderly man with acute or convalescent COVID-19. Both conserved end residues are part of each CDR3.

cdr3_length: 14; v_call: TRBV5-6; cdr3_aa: CASSLTGGKQPQHF
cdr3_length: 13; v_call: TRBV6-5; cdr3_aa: CASPGQNLNEQFF
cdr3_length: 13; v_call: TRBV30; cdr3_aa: CAWNRRHFYGYTF
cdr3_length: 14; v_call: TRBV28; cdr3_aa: CASITPGGHYGYTF
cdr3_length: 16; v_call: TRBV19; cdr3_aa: CASSTGQGAGANVLTF
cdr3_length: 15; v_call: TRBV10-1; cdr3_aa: CASSDRGRAPDTQYF
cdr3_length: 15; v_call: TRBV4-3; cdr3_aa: CASSQDGTSYNEQFF
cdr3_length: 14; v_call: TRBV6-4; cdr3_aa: CASSVDSPYNEQFF
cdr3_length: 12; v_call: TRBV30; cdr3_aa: CAWGQGGQPQHF
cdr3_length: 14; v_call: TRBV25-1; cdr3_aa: CASSEVDRFYGYTF
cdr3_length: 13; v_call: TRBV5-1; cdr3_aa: CASSRGTYAEQYF
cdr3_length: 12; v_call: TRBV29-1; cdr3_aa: CSVITGGYEQYF
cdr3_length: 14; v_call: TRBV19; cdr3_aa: CASSVRQNTGELFF
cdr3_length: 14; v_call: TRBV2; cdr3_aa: CASKRASSTDTQYF
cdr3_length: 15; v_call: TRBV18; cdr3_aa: CASSPGTSGPETQYF
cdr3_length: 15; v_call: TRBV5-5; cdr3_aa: CASSLGDRAMYEQFF
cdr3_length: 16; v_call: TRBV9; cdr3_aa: CASSVDAPGGIYGYTF
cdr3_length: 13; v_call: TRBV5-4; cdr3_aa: CASSLDHSYGYTF
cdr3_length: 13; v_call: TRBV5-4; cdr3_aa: CASNQQGSYEQYF
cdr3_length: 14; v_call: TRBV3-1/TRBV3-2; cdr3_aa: CASSRQGLSYEQYF
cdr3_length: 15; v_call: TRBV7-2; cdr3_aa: CASSLVHNMNTEAFF
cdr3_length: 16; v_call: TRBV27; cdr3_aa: CASSPALQTLKEKLFF
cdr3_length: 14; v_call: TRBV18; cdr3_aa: CASSPVRDAGELFF
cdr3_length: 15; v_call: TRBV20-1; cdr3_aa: CSASPDRPHTDTQYF
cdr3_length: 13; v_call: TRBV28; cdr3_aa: CATHRGGTDTQYF
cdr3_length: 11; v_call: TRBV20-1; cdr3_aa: CSASEREGPFF
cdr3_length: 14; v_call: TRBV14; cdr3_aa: CASRRITGNNEQFF
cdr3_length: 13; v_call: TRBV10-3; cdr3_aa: CAISDRGWTEAFF